The entry below gives a single TCR beta chain sequence along with its context. The assay was immunoSEQ multiplex PCR, and TCRdb's table has in-frame clones only and misses some. The table lists roughly 170,000 clones, around 86% of them singletons, with 2.5% to 3% in the top ten. This record belongs to a study of blood T cell repertoires in COVID-19. Germline CDR1 and CDR2: SNHLY and FYNNEI. V was trimmed by 7 bases and J by 3 bases, leaving 9 bases between them. CDR3 length: 12 amino acids. This chain joins TRBV2 and TRBJ1-2; D possibly corresponds to TRBD1 (6 bases). The sample consisted of peripheral blood. This clonotype originated in a man aged 35 to 55 with active or convalescent COVID-19. The CDR3 DNA reads TGTGCCAGCAAGGCAGGGGACTATGGCTACACCTTC. Translated, it gives CASKAGDYGYTF.